Below are 10 T cell receptor beta chains sequenced from a single sample in a study of blood T cell repertoires in COVID-19. Profiling relied on immunoSEQ multiplex PCR, and the TCRdb table lists in-frame clones only, not all of them. Here the sample spans about 64,000 clones, approximately 78% being singletons. The sample consisted of peripheral blood. The receptor source for this set is a human donor in a cohort sampled during active COVID-19.

The chain employs TRBV24-1 and TRBJ1-2, with D perhaps matching TRBD1 (5 bases). There are 18 residues in the CDR3. CDR1 and CDR2 from the germline V gene are KGHDR and SFDVKD. V shed 0 bases and J shed 3 bases, with 19 bases lying between them. CDR3 coding DNA: TGTGCCACCAGTGATTTGCCCGAGTCAGGGAGGGGCGACTATGGCTACACCTTC. This translates into CATSDLPESGRGDYGYTF.

The chain carries TRBV28 and TRBJ1-2; no reliable D call. With 7 bases removed from V and 2 bases from J, the gap between germline ends came to 5 bases. The CDR3 runs 11 residues. Germline V gene lookup returns CDR1 MDHEN and CDR2 SYDVKM. The CDR3 DNA follows: TGTGCCAGCAACAGCAACTATGGCTACACCTTC. Translation: CASNSNYGYTF.

This sequence joins TRBV27 and TRBJ1-1, with D perhaps matching TRBD1 (6 bases). The CDR3 sequence is 13 residues long. Germline CDR1 and CDR2: MNHEY and SMNVEV (reference sequence). Trimming shortened V by 6 bases and J by 4 bases, and 12 bases separated the two germline ends. CDR3 protein: CASSRGGITEAFF. The CDR3 DNA reads as TGTGCCAGCAGCCGAGGGGGTATCACTGAAGCTTTCTTT.

The rearrangement uses TRBV19 and TRBJ1-1; D is ambiguous. The CDR3 has 12 amino acids. Trimming left V 5 bases short and J 0 bases short, with 4 bases between. Germline V CDR1 and CDR2: LNHDA, SQIVND (reference sequence). The CDR3 protein is CASSPLNTEAFF. The CDR3 DNA reads TGTGCCAGTAGTCCCTTGAACACTGAAGCTTTCTTT.

The V gene is TRBV7-2, the J gene TRBJ2-1, with 10 nucleotides matching TRBD2. The V and J ends lost 2 bases and 8 bases, in that order; junction bases with no gene match: 6. The CDR3 is made up of 15 amino acids. Per germline, CDR1 SGHTA and CDR2 FQGNSA. In DNA form, the CDR3 reads TGTGCCAGCAGCTTAATGTCTAGCGGGGGCGATGAGCAGTTCTTC. Encoded protein: CASSLMSSGGDEQFF.

V is TRBV6-1 and J is TRBJ1-4; TRBD1 matches at 9 bases. V shed 2 bases and J 7 bases; nucleotides not matched to a gene: 14. The CDR3 contains 18 residues. Germline V gene data show CDR1 as MNHNS and CDR2 as SASEGT. In DNA form, the CDR3 reads TGTGCCAGCAGTGAAATCTTGGTACAGGGGGCCATTGGTGAAAAACTGTTTTTT. Protein product: CASSEILVQGAIGEKLFF.

The V gene is TRBV4-2, the J gene TRBJ2-5; 12 nucleotides align to TRBD1. There are 16 residues in the CDR3. The V gene's germline CDR1 is LGHNA and CDR2 YNFKEQ. With 4 bases clipped from V and 4 bases from J, the junction kept 7 bases outside the gene matches. CDR3 DNA sequence: TGTGCCAGCAGCCGAACCGGGACAGGGGGCGGAGAGACCCAGTACTTC. Translation gives CASSRTGTGGGETQYF.

This chain links TRBV19 with TRBJ2-3; no clear D gene. The V and J ends lost 4 bases and 2 bases respectively, with 7 bases between them. The CDR3 has 13 amino acids. Looked up from germline, CDR1 is LNHDA and CDR2 is SQIVND (reference sequence). CDR3 coding DNA: TGTGCCAGTAGTAGGCAGTCCACAGATACGCAGTATTTT. This codes for CASSRQSTDTQYF.

The chain recombines TRBV7-2 with TRBJ2-1, with TRBD1 matching 7 bases. V dropped 1 base and J dropped 0; count of bases not matched to a gene: 3. Per the germline V gene, CDR1 is SGHTA and CDR2 is FQGNSA. This CDR3 contains 16 residues. This chain's CDR3 is CASSLETGNSYNEQFF. As DNA, the CDR3 is TGTGCCAGCAGCTTAGAGACAGGGAACTCCTACAATGAGCAGTTCTTC.

This clone occurred once. This chain uses TRBV3-1 (or the pseudogene TRBV3-2) with TRBJ2-5, with D maybe TRBD2 (7 bases). The CDR3 extends over 17 amino acids. CDR1 is LGHDT, CDR2 YNNKEL, per germline (reference sequence). Between the trimmed V and J ends, which lost 5 bases and 3 bases, there was a span of 22 bases. The CDR3 spells CASSKSPGGRVKETQYF. The CDR3 bases are TGTGCCAGCAGCAAAAGCCCCGGGGGGCGGGTCAAAGAGACCCAGTACTTC.